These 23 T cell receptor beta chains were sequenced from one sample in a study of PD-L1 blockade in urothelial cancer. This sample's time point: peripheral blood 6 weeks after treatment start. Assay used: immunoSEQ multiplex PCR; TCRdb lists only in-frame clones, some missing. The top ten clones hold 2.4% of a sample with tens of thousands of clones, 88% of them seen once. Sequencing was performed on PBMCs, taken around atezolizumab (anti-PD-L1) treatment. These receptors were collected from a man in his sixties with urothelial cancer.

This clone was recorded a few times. The CDR3 DNA reads as TGTGCCAGCAGTGAACTTCAAAGTCAGATTAGCAATCAGCCCCAGCATTTT. Its translation: CASSELQSQISNQPQHF. J is TRBJ1-5 and V is TRBV6-1; D is uncertain. Trimming cost V 2 bases and J 0 bases, with 14 bases left between them. Germline-derived CDR1 and CDR2 are MNHNS and SASEGT. The CDR3 is 17 amino acids.

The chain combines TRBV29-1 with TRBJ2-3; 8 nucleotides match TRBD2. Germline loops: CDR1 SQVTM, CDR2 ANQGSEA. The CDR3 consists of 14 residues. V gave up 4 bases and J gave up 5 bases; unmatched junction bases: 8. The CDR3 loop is CSVVLGGGQDTQYF. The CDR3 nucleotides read TGCAGCGTTGTTCTCGGCGGGGGGCAAGATACGCAGTATTTT.

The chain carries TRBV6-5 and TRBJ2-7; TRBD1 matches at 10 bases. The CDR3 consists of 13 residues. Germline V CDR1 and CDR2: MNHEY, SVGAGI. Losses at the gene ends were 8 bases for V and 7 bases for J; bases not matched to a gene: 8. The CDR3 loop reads CASAGTGVGEQYF. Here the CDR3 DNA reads TGTGCCAGCGCTGGGACAGGGGTCGGAGAGCAGTACTTC.

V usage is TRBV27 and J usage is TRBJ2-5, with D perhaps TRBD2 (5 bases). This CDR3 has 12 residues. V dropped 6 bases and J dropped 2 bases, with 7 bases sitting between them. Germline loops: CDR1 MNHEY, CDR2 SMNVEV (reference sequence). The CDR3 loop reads CASRDFQETQYF. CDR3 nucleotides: TGTGCCAGCAGGGACTTTCAAGAGACCCAGTACTTC.

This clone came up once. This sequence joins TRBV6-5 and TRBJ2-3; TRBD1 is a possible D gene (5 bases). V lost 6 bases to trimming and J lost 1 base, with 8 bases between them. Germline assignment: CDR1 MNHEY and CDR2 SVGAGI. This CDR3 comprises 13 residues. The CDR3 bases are TGTGCCAGCAGGGACACCCGCACAGATACGCAGTATTTT. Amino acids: CASRDTRTDTQYF.

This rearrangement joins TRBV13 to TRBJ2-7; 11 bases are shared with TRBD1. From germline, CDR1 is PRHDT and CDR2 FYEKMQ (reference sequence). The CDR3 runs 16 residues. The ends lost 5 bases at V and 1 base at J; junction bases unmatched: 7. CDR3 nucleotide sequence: TGTGCCAGCAGCCATGGACAGGGGGCTTCGTCCTACGAGCAGTACTTC. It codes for CASSHGQGASSYEQYF.

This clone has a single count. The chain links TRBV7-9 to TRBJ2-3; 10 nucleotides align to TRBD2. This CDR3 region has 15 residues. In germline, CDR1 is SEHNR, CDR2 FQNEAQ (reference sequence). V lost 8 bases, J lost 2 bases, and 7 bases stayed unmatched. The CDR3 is CASDKRGGSTDTQYF. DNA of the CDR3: TGTGCCAGCGATAAGCGGGGGGGCTCCACAGATACGCAGTATTTT.

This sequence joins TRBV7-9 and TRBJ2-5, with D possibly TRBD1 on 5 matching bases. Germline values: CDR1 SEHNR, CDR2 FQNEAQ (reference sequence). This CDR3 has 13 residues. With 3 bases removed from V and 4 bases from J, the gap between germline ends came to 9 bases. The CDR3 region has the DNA TGTGCCAGCAGCTTCCAGGGCGGAGAGACCCAGTACTTC. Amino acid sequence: CASSFQGGETQYF.

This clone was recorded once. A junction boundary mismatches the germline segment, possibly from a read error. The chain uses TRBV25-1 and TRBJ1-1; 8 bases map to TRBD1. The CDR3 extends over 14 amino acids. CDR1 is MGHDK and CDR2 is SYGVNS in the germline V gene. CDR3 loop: CASTHPGTGARKVF. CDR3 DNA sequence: TGTGCCAGCACCCACCCAGGGACAGGCGCCAGGAAGGTCTTT.

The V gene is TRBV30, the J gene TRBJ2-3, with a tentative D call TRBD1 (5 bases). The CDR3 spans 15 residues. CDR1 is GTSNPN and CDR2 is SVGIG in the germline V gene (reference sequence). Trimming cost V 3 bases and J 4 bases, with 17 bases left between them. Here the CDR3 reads CAWSYQGSLADTQYF. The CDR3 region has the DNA TGTGCCTGGAGCTACCAGGGTTCTCTAGCAGATACGCAGTATTTT.

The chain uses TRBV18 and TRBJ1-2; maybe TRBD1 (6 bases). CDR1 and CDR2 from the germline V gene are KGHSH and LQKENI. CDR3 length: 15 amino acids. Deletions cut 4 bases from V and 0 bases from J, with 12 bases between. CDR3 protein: CASSREGVPNYGYTF. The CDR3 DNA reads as TGTGCCAGCTCACGTGAGGGGGTCCCTAACTATGGCTACACCTTC.

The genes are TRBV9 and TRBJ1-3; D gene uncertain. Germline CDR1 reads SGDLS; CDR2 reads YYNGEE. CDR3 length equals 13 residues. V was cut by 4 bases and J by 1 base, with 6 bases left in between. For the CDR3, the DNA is TGTGCCAGCAGCACATATTCTGGAAACACCATATATTTT. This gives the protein CASSTYSGNTIYF.

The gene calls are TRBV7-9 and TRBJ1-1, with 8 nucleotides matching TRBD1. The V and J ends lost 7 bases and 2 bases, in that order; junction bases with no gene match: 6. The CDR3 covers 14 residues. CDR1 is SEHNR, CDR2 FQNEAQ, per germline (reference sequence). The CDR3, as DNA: TGTGCCAGCAACGACAGGGGCCGTAACACTGAAGCTTTCTTT. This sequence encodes CASNDRGRNTEAFF.

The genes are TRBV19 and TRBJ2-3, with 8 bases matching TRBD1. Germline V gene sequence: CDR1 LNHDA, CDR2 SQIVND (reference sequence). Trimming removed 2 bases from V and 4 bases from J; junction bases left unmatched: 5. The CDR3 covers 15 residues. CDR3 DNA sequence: TGTGCCAGTAGTATACTCGACAGGGGCCCAGATACGCAGTATTTT. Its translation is CASSILDRGPDTQYF.

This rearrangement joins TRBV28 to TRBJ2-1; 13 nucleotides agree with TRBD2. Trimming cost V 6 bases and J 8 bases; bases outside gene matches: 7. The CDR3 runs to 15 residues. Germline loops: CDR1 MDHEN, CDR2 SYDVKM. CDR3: CASSRGTSGTYEQFF. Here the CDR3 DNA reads TGTGCCAGCAGCAGAGGGACTAGCGGGACTTATGAGCAGTTCTTC.

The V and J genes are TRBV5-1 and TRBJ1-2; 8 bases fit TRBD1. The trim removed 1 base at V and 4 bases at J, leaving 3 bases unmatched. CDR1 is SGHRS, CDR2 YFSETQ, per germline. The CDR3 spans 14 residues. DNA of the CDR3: TGCGCCAGCAGCTTGATGGACAGGGTCTATGGCTACACCTTC. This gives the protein CASSLMDRVYGYTF.

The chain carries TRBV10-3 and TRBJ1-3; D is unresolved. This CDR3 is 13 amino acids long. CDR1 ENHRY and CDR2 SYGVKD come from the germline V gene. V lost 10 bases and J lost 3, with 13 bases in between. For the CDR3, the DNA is TGTGCCACGAGCGGAGGGTTTGGAAACACCATATATTTT. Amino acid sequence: CATSGGFGNTIYF.

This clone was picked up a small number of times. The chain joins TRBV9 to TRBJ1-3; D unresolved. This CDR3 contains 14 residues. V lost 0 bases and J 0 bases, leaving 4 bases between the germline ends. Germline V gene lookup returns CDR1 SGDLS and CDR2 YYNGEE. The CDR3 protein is CASSVGSSGNTIYF. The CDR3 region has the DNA TGTGCCAGCAGCGTAGGTAGCTCTGGAAACACCATATATTTT.

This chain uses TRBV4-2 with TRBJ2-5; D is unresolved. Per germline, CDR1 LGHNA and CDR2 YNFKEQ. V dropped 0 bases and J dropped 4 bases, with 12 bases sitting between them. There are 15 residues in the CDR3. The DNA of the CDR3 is TGTGCCAGCAGCCAAGATGATGGCCTTACAGAGACCCAGTACTTC. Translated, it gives CASSQDDGLTETQYF.

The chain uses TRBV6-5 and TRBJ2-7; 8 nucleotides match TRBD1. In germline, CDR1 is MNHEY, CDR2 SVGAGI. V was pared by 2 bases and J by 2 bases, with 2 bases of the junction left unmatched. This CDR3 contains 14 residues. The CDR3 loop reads CASSYRQGPYEQYF. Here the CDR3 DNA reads TGTGCCAGCAGTTACAGACAGGGGCCCTACGAGCAGTACTTC.

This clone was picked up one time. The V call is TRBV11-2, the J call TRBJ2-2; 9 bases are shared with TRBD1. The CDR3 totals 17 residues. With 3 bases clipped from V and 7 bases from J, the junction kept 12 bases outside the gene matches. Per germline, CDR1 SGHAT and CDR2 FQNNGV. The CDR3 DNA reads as TGTGCCAGCAGCTTGGCCGTCGGGACAGGGACGGGCGGGGAGCTGTTTTTT. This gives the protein CASSLAVGTGTGGELFF.

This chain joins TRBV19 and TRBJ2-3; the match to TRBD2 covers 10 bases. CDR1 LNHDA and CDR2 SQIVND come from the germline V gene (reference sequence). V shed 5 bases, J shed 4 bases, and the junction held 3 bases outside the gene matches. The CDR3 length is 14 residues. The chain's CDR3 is CASSRLAGADTQYF. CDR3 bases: TGTGCCAGTAGTCGTCTAGCGGGAGCAGATACGCAGTATTTT. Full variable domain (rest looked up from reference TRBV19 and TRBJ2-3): DGGITQSPKYLFRKEGQNVTLSCEQNLNHDAMYWYRQDPGQGLRLIYYSQIVNDFQKGDIAEGYSVSREKKESFPLTVTSAQKNPTAFYLCASSRLAGADTQYFGPGTRLTVL.

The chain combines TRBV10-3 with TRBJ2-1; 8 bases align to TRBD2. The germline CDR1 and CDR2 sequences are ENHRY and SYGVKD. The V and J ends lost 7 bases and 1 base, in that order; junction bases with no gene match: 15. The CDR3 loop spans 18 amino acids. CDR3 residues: CAITRAGAPSLSYNEQFF. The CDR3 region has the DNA TGTGCCATCACTAGAGCGGGGGCCCCCTCCTTATCCTACAATGAGCAGTTCTTC.